Sequencing of this TCR beta chain was carried out in a study of CD8 T cells in ankylosing spondylitis. Study conclusions and caveats: The authors reported significant enrichment of disease-linked clones in matched ankylosing spondylitis synovial fluid. Earlier studies detected some motif variants in reactive arthritis synovial fluid and blood. The study identified a TCR beta motif of several highly homologous variants that appeared characteristic of ankylosing spondylitis blood.

CDR1 and CDR2 from the germline V gene are LGHDT and YNNKEL (reference sequence). V shed 1 base and J shed 3 bases, with 19 bases lying between them. The CDR3 is 18 amino acids. On this clonotype itself: What it binds is unknown.

TCRdb fed the 5' RACE reads into MiXCR, producing one record per CDR3 protein. Of some 700,000 distinct CDR3 sequences listed, 19% are singletons. The TCR was taken from a male donor with ankylosing spondylitis. The gene calls are TRBV3-1 and TRBJ1-3, with D tentatively TRBD1 (6 bases). Material: blood, either unsorted or a sorted T cell fraction (not recorded which). DNA of the CDR3: TGTGCCAGCAGCCAAGGGGTCCCACAGGGTTTTGGTGGAAACACCATATATTTT. Translating it yields CASSQGVPQGFGGNTIYF.